Sequencing of this T cell receptor beta chain was carried out in a study of CD8+ T cells in alopecia areata. Study-wide findings and caveats: Unlike in mice, where it was clearer, TCR sharing across patients was less clear, possibly HLA-related.

There are 13 residues in the CDR3. Per germline, CDR1 SQVTM and CDR2 ANQGSEA. V gave up 4 bases and J gave up 4 bases; unmatched junction bases: 7. Details on this clone: The antigen is unknown.

After isolation, RNA underwent reverse transcription to generate cDNA as the sequencing template. Produced via immunoSEQ multiplex PCR; TCRdb's table is partial and in-frame only. The table has around 210,000 clones, 45% to 70% seen once. J is TRBJ2-7 and V is TRBV29-1, with 7 bases fitting TRBD1. The TCR was taken from a human donor in good health. The sequenced sample consisted of CD8+ T cells sorted from blood. CDR3 amino acids: CSVVGTARYEQYF. The CDR3 nucleotides read TGCAGCGTTGTCGGGACAGCCCGTTACGAGCAGTACTTC.